This TCR beta chain was observed in a study of OX40 agonist ivuxolimab in advanced cancers. The wider study: Six ivuxolimab dose levels, 0.01 to 10 mg/kg, were given intravenously every 2 weeks. With a range of roughly 20 to 80, age averaged approximately 60 years, and 65% to 85% were male.

V was trimmed by 0 bases and J by 6 bases, leaving 13 bases between them. Germline CDR1 is SGHVS and CDR2 is FNYEAQ. This CDR3 has 15 amino acids. For this clone: As yet, its antigen is unknown.

Findings and caveats of the study: Near-lowest levels of clonal expansion characterized partial responders at 0.1-3.0 mg/kg.

Only in-frame clones appear in the TCRdb table, and some are missing; sequencing was by immunoSEQ multiplex PCR. The sample includes 45,000 to 50,000 clones, approximately 91% of them seen just once. V and J are TRBV7-6 and TRBJ2-3; the D gene could be TRBD1 or TRBD2 (5 bases each). This TCR derives from an adult with an advanced solid tumor such as melanoma, head and neck, liver or kidney cancer. Specimen: CD4+ or CD8+ T cells sorted from blood, collected in a trial of the OX40 agonist ivuxolimab. CDR3: CASSLALAPGDTQYF. CDR3 nucleotide sequence: TGTGCCAGCAGCTTAGCCCTAGCCCCAGGGGATACGCAGTATTTT.